Listed below are T cell receptor beta chains from one sample, sequenced in a study of radiation and T cells in renal cell carcinoma. Using immunoSEQ multiplex PCR, the repertoire was profiled, and TCRdb retains in-frame clones only, with some absent. The data show 120,000 to 150,000 clones, with 88% seen just once and roughly 4.1% held by the top ten. The sequencing here drew on blood, taken from a patient whose treatment included radiotherapy and nephrectomy. The receptor source for this set is a woman in her 70s with renal cell carcinoma. Each CDR3 is given with its conserved first and last residue. D genes are given only for firm matches. Clone size is shown for a subset of rows, as once, few, many or a class of expanded clone.

clone_size,j_call,d_call,v_call,cdr3_nt,cdr3_aa
.,TRBJ1-2,.,TRBV19,TGTGCCAGTAGTATGGCCGGGGCGTATGGCTACACCTTC,CASSMAGAYGYTF
.,TRBJ1-1,.,TRBV19,TGTGCCACCTCGCAGGGAAGGAGCACTGAAGCTTTCTTT,CATSQGRSTEAFF
.,TRBJ1-2,TRBD1,TRBV5-8,TGTGCCAGCAGCCCACGGACAGGGGAGCGTGATGGCTACACCTTC,CASSPRTGERDGYTF
.,TRBJ2-5,TRBD2,TRBV19,TGTGCCAGTAGTATTGGGCTAGCGGGAGAGACCCAGTACTTC,CASSIGLAGETQYF
.,TRBJ1-2,.,TRBV10-3,TGTGCCATCAGTGAGGGGCAGCTTGGTGGCTACACCTTC,CAISEGQLGGYTF
.,TRBJ1-5,TRBD1,TRBV7-9,TGTGCCAGCAGCGGAGACAGGGGGCATAAGCCCCAGCATTTT,CASSGDRGHKPQHF
.,TRBJ2-2,TRBD1,TRBV27,TGTGTCACCCGGCCCGAGGGCAGGGGGTATAACACCGGGGAGCTGTTTTTT,CVTRPEGRGYNTGELFF
.,TRBJ1-4,.,TRBV28,TGTGCCAGCAGTCCCGGGGGGCTTAGTGAAAAACTGTTTTTT,CASSPGGLSEKLFF
.,TRBJ1-3,.,TRBV7-2,TGTGCCAGCAGGGGGCCCGCTGGAAACACCATATATTTT,CASRGPAGNTIYF
.,TRBJ2-2,TRBD2,TRBV6-5,TGTGCCAGCAGTTACTCGGCGGGGGGGCTCGCCGGGGAGCTGTTTTTT,CASSYSAGGLAGELFF
.,TRBJ1-2,.,TRBV7-9,TGTGCCAGCAGCTTAGAGGCAGGGCATGGCTACACCTTC,CASSLEAGHGYTF
.,TRBJ2-3,.,TRBV5-4,TGTGCCAGCAGCTTGGGGCAGCGGGATACGCAGTATTTT,CASSLGQRDTQYF
.,TRBJ2-1,TRBD2,TRBV5-1,TGCGCCAGCAGCTCGTTAGCGGGAGGGATAGACGGGCAGTTCTTC,CASSSLAGGIDGQFF
.,TRBJ1-4,.,TRBV6-6,TGTGCCAGTCGTGCAGCGCATAATGAAAAACTGTTTTTT,CASRAAHNEKLFF
.,TRBJ2-1,.,TRBV7-9,TGTGCCAGCAGTCGGTGGGGGGCCGAGAACAATGAGCAGTTCTTC,CASSRWGAENNEQFF
.,TRBJ1-5,.,TRBV7-2,TGTGCCAGCAGCTTGATAGATCAGCCCCAGCATTTT,CASSLIDQPQHF
once,TRBJ2-7,.,TRBV5-6,TGTGCCAGCAGACCTCGGGGGGCATCCTACGAGCAGTACTTC,CASRPRGASYEQYF